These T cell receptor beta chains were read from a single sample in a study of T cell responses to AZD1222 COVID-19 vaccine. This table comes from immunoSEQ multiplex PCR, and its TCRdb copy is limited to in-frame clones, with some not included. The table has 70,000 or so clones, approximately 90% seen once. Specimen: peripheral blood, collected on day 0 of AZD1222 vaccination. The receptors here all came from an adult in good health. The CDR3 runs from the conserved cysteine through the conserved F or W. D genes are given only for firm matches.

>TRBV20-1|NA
CSASKRAGELFF
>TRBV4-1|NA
CASSQENSYNEQFF
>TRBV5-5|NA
CASSFGYNQPQHF
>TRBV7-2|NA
CASSLGQSNTEAFF
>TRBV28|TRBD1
CASSPGQGENYGYTF
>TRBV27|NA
CASSLSPSSGNTIYF
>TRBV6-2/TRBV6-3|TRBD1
CASSRDRVTEAFF
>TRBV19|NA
CALSPPTADTQYF
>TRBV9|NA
CASSTRAMDEQYF
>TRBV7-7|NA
CASSLGSSEQFF
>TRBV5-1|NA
CASSLGQTGYGYTF
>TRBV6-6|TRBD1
CAIQQGETYEQYF
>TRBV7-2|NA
CASSLRAIADTQYF
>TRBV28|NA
CASEVTRGAGELFF
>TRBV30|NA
CAWSLNWDTRIYGYTF
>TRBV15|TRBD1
CATSRDVVRTGAPEDYGYTF
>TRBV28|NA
CASSLGGFGNQPQHF
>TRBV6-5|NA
CASSLGQPGAYGYTF
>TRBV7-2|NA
CASSSGLLKNEQYF
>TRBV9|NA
CASSADLRGAGNTIYF
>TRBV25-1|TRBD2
CASSRLAGDPTYEQYF
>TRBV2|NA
CAKGSSYNEQFF
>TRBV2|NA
CASSDGAKTYEQYF
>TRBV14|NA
CASSLRGSSGNTIYF
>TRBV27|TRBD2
CASSPRTSGRRWEQYF
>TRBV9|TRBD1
CASSVGGQGSNYGYTF
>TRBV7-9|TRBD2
CASSSTSGREDEQYF
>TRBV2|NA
CASSDQGWEQYF
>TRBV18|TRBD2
CASSPPLAGRGETQYF
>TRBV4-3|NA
CASSQDTRAGNQPQHF
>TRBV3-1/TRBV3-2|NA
CASSYVGDTEAFF
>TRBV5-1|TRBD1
CASSLKGTGAINEQFF
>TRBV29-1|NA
CSVYEVTGELFF
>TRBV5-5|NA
CASSLIPEGPLHF
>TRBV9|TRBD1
CASSVAYRGLEQFF
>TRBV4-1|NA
CASSQTTSGPGNSPLHF
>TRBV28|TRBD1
CATPADRGNYGYTF
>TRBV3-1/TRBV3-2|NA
CASSQDIHQPQHF
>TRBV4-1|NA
CASSAHPAGSETQYF
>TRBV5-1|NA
CASRLDAGEGELFF
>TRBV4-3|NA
CASSQEREQPQHF
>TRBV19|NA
CASSNREGTEAFF
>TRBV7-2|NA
CASSPGGYSPLHF
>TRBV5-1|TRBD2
CASSLTSETEQYF
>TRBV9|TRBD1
CASSVAYRGGEQYF
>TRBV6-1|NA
CASSEDSSGANVLTF
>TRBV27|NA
CASSLLGRDGTDTQYF